What follows describes a single TCR beta chain. Antigen: not known. Trimming left V 4 bases short and J 4 bases short, with 17 bases between. Germline V gives CDR1 MNHNS, CDR2 SASEGT. This CDR3 is 15 amino acids long. The sample originates from a study of shared clonotypes between healthy human individuals. Looking at the study overall: Three plates each covered CD4 naive and memory; CD8 naive two, CD8 memory one.

Adults of Caucasian background living in Nashville, Tennessee made up all donors. Broader study findings: It was the non-shared clonotypes that had lower generation probabilities than clonotypes shared by all four donors.

Sequencing was performed with immunoSEQ multiplex PCR; in TCRdb, only in-frame clones are kept and a portion is missing. The repertoire has under 2,500,000 clones, around 95% of them found once; the top ten carry around 0.13%. This chain links TRBV6-1 with TRBJ2-7; D remains ambiguous. Sequenced sample: naive CD4+ T cells sorted from blood. Subset indicated: CD45RA+ positively selected. The TCR was taken from a man aged 18 to 29 in good health. DNA for the CDR3: TGTGCCAGCAGTGCTCCCCCCTCTTCCCTTTACGAGCAGTACTTC. This gives the protein CASSAPPSSLYEQYF.